This T cell receptor (beta chain) was recorded in a study of cytomegalovirus exposure and HLA in healthy donors. Broader study findings: The classifier reportedly diagnosed cytomegalovirus status with high specificity and sensitivity.

As to this clone: Its antigen is unknown.

PCR primers comprised 60 Vbeta and 13 Jbeta primers. The data were produced by immunoSEQ multiplex PCR, yet TCRdb's version contains in-frame clones alone and is incomplete. In the table there are about 200,000 clones, around 83% of which are singletons. Sequences were obtained from PBMCs. This clonotype was sampled from a man between 40 and 49 years old in good health and CMV-seropositive.

This CDR3 reads CASRGLAAWGEQFF. Here the CDR3 DNA reads TGTGCCAGCAGGGGACTAGCGGCATGGGGTGAGCAGTTCTTC. The V and J genes are TRBV2 and TRBJ2-1, with 11 bases aligning to TRBD2. Germline CDR1 is SNHLY and CDR2 is FYNNEI. The CDR3 extends over 14 amino acids. After removal of 6 bases from V and 9 bases from J, the junction contained 7 bases not matched to a gene.